These 15 T cell receptor beta chains originate from one sample sequenced in a study of blood T cell repertoires in COVID-19 (dated by TCRdb to between 2020 and 2021). Libraries were constructed by the immunoSEQ multiplex PCR assay. Sourced from immuneACCESS, this table was stored by TCRdb with only in-frame sequences that have V and J called. A share of the clones is absent; for the studies checked, an unresolved V gene accounts for under half, and the remainder has no known explanation. The sample records 99,000 or so clones, more than 75% of which are singletons. Over 20% of the sample is in the top ten clones. Material for sequencing was peripheral blood. The source is a man aged 60 to 75 with acute or convalescent COVID-19.

The chain combines TRBV6-6 with TRBJ1-3, with no clear D. The V and J ends lost 3 bases and 0 bases respectively, with 12 bases between them. CDR1 MNHNY and CDR2 SVGAGI come from the germline V gene (reference sequence). The CDR3 is made up of 16 amino acids. This CDR3 reads CASSYYGGSSGNTIYF. In DNA, the CDR3 is TGTGCCAGCAGTTATTATGGCGGCAGCTCTGGAAACACCATATATTTT.

The genes are TRBV6-5 and TRBJ2-3; 7 bases are shared with TRBD2. Germline assignment: CDR1 MNHEY and CDR2 SVGAGI. The CDR3 consists of 15 residues. V dropped 7 bases and J dropped 2; count of bases not matched to a gene: 9. CDR3: CASKREGLLTDTQYF. Here the CDR3 DNA reads TGTGCCAGCAAAAGGGAGGGACTCCTCACAGATACGCAGTATTTT.

This clone was seen more than once but under ten times. V gene TRBV19 combines with J gene TRBJ1-6; possible D gene TRBD1, 5 bases. Germline values: CDR1 LNHDA, CDR2 SQIVND (reference sequence). CDR3 length equals 16 residues. Trimming took off 3 bases at V and 8 bases at J, with 17 bases between the two ends. CDR3 sequence (DNA): TGTGCCAGTAGTATCGAATCCCCCAGGGCAGATTCACCCCTCCACTTT. Translated: CASSIESPRADSPLHF.

V usage is TRBV19 and J usage is TRBJ2-2, with a weak D call TRBD2 (5 bases). From germline, CDR1 is LNHDA and CDR2 SQIVND (reference sequence). V was shortened by 1 base and J by 1 base, with 13 bases between the two germline ends. CDR3 length: 17 amino acids. The CDR3 nucleotides read TGTGCCAGTAGTATAGGGGAGAGGGTAGAGAACACCGGGGAGCTGTTTTTT. Protein sequence: CASSIGERVENTGELFF.

This clone appeared once. This chain uses TRBV4-3 with TRBJ1-6; TRBD1 is a possible D gene (5 bases). CDR3 size: 15 residues. Germline V gene lookup returns CDR1 LGHNA and CDR2 YSLEER. Deletions cut 0 bases from V and 9 bases from J, with 12 bases between. DNA of the CDR3: TGCGCCAGCAGCCAAGAAGGGTCTAGGGGTTCACCCCTCCACTTT. This codes for CASSQEGSRGSPLHF.

This chain links TRBV27 with TRBJ1-4, with unresolved D. CDR3 size: 16 residues. Trimming left V 5 bases short and J 0 bases short, with 13 bases between. Germline loops: CDR1 MNHEY, CDR2 SMNVEV (reference sequence). This CDR3 is CASSLRPGSTNEKLFF. The CDR3 nucleotides read TGTGCCAGCAGTCTAAGACCGGGATCAACTAATGAAAAACTGTTTTTT.

The chain combines TRBV30 with TRBJ1-1; 9 bases are shared with TRBD1. Germline CDR1 and CDR2: GTSNPN and SVGIG (reference sequence). The CDR3 length is 14 residues. V dropped 3 bases and J dropped 4; count of bases not matched to a gene: 6. CDR3 DNA: TGTGCCTGGAGCCCGGACAGGGGAAGCACTGAAGCTTTCTTT. Residues: CAWSPDRGSTEAFF.

The table lists this clone with many counts. The chain has TRBV11-3 and TRBJ2-5, with D maybe TRBD1 (6 bases). Germline V gives CDR1 SGHNT, CDR2 YENEEA. The V gene lost 1 base and the J gene lost 3 bases, with 18 bases spanning the gap. CDR3 length: 17 amino acids. The CDR3 region is CASSLGFYGGEEETQYF. In DNA, the CDR3 is TGTGCCAGCAGCTTAGGCTTCTATGGGGGCGAGGAAGAGACCCAGTACTTC.

This clone was seen ten or more times. The chain employs TRBV28 and TRBJ2-7, with 9 bases aligning to TRBD1. CDR3 size: 12 residues. With V trimmed by 5 bases and J by 6 bases, 2 bases remained unmatched. CDR1 and CDR2 (germline): MDHEN, SYDVKM. The CDR3 DNA reads TGTGCCAGCAGTCCGACAGGGGGCGAGCAGTACTTC. This translates into CASSPTGGEQYF. The full variable domain, its missing parts supplied by reference TRBV28 and TRBJ2-7, is DVKVTQSSRYLVKRTGEKVFLECVQDMDHENMFWYRQDPGLGLRLIYFSYDVKMKEKGDIPEGYSVSREKKERFSLILESASTNQTSMYLCASSPTGGEQYFGPGTRLTVT.

The chain joins TRBV5-1 to TRBJ2-1; 9 bases are shared with TRBD2. Trimming removed 0 bases from V and 3 bases from J; junction bases left unmatched: 4. Germline CDR1 and CDR2: SGHRS and YFSETQ. CDR3 length: 16 amino acids. CDR3 nucleotides: TGCGCCAGCAGCTTGGTTGTTAGCGGGGGCTACAATGAGCAGTTCTTC. Protein product: CASSLVVSGGYNEQFF.

This rearrangement joins TRBV5-6 to TRBJ1-3, with D possibly matching TRBD1 (6 bases). Germline V gene lookup returns CDR1 SGHDT and CDR2 YYEEEE. This CDR3 is built from 13 residues. V dropped 6 bases and J dropped 2 bases, with 9 bases sitting between them. The CDR3 protein is CASTRTAGNTIYF. In DNA form, the CDR3 reads TGTGCCAGCACAAGGACAGCTGGAAACACCATATATTTT.

This chain joins TRBV4-3 and TRBJ1-1; D gene uncertain. This CDR3 has 15 amino acids. Germline V gene sequence: CDR1 LGHNA, CDR2 YSLEER. Trimming left V 4 bases short and J 1 base short, with 13 bases between. Here the CDR3 reads CASSLKVGPNTEAFF. In nucleotides, the CDR3 is TGCGCCAGCAGCCTAAAAGTTGGGCCGAACACTGAAGCTTTCTTT.

The genes are TRBV6-5 and TRBJ2-1; 9 bases match TRBD1. The trim removed 7 bases at V and 7 bases at J, leaving 11 bases unmatched. CDR1 is MNHEY, CDR2 SVGAGI, per germline. This CDR3 has 15 amino acids. The CDR3 here is CASTSGTGFGNEQFF. CDR3 coding DNA: TGTGCCAGCACCTCCGGGACAGGGTTCGGAAATGAGCAGTTCTTC.

This chain links TRBV30 with TRBJ1-2; a weak D match, TRBD1 (5 bases). The V end was cut by 0 bases, the J end by 4 bases, with 12 bases between. Germline-derived CDR1 and CDR2 are GTSNPN and SVGIG (reference sequence). The CDR3 totals 14 residues. CDR3 in DNA: TGTGCCTGGAGTGTTGAGACAGCTTTCTATGGCTACACCTTC. Amino acids: CAWSVETAFYGYTF.

This chain joins TRBV21-1 and TRBJ2-4; TRBD1 was called by the table and not checked on the DNA. TRBV21-1 is a known pseudogene. The CDR3 has 15 amino acids. The CDR3 sequence is CASRHTGVAKNIQYF. The CDR3 nucleotides read TGTGCCAGCAGGCACACAGGGGTTGCCAAAAACATTCAGTACTTC.